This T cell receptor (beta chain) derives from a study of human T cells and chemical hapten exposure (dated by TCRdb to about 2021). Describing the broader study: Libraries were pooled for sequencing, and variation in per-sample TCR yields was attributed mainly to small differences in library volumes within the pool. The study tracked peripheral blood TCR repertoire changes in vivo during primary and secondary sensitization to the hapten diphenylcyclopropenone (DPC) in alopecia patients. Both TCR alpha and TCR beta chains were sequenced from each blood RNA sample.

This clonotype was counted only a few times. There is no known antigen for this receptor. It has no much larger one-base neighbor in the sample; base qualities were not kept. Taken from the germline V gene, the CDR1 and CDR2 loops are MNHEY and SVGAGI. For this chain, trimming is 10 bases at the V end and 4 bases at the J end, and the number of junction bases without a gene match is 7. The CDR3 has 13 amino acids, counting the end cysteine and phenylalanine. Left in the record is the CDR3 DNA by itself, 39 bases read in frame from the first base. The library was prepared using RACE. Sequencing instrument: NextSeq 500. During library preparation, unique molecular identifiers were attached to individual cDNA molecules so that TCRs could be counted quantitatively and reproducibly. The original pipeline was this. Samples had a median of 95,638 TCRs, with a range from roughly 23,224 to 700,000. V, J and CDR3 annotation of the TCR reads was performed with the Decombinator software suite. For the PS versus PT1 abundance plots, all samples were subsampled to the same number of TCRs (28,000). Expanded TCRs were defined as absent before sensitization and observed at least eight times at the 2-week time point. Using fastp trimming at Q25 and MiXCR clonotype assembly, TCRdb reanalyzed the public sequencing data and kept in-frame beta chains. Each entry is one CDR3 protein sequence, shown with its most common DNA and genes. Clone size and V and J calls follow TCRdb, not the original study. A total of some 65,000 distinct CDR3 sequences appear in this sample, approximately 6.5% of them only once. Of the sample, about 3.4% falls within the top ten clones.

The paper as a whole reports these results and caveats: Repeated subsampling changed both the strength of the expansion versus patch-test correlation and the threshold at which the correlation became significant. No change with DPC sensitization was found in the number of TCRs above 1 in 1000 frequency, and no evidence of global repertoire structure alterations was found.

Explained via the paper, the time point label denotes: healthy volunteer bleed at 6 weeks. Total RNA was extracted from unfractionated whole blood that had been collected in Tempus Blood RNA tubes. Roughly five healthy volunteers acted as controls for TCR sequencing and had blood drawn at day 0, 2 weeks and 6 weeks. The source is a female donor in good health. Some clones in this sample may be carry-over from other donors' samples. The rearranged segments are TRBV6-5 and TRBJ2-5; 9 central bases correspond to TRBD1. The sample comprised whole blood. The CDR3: CATGGQGRETQYF. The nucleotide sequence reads TGTGCCACCGGAGGACAGGGGCGAGAGACCCAGTACTTC.